This T cell receptor beta chain appears in the sequencing data of a study of cytomegalovirus exposure and HLA in healthy donors. The study's findings and limits: Reportedly, fewer N-insertions than the 666-donor mean appeared in an Asian-associated ancestry cluster in a later analysis. It was reported that the classifier diagnosed cytomegalovirus status with high specificity and sensitivity in both the original and validation cohorts.

Germline V lookup: CDR1 MNHNS, CDR2 SASEGT. This CDR3 contains 13 residues. It was with 60 Vbeta and 13 Jbeta primers that the PCR ran. Profiled with immunoSEQ multiplex PCR; TCRdb holds only in-frame clones, not every one. The sample holds fewer than 200,000 clones, 70% to 85% seen once. Notes on this clone: Its cognate antigen is unknown.

The sample was PBMCs. The receptor was isolated from a man aged 40-49 years in good health and CMV-seropositive. The chain combines TRBV6-1 with TRBJ1-5; D is uncertain. CDR3 loop: CAVEGSSNQPQHF. CDR3 in DNA: TGTGCAGTGGAGGGCTCCAGCAATCAGCCCCAGCATTTT.